This T cell receptor (beta chain) was sequenced during a study of metastatic and nonmetastatic thyroid tumors. V gave up 4 bases and J gave up 6 bases, with 13 bases separating them. Germline CDR1 SGHTA, CDR2 FQGTGA. The CDR3 extends over 14 amino acids. Findings and caveats of the study: Malignant tumors reportedly showed significantly higher TCR beta diversity than benign nodules in both blood and tumor.

TCRdb reprocessed the PCR reads via MiXCR. The sample contains some 25,000 clones, 20% to 25% of which appear only once. This clone was picked up many times. The antigen remains unidentified. None of the patients had undergone any treatment ahead of thyroid surgery. The chain combines TRBV7-3 with TRBJ2-1; D might be TRBD1 or TRBD2, each matching 5 bases. Input material: blood. This TCR was sampled from a male donor with papillary thyroid cancer or a benign thyroid nodule (not recorded which). Some clones in this sample may be carry-over from other donors' samples. The CDR3 nucleotides are TGTGCCAGCAGCTCAAGATGGGACGGCAATGAGCAGTTCTTC. Its translation: CASSSRWDGNEQFF.